These T cell receptor beta chains were read from a single sample in a study of technical replicates of blood from several donors. Libraries were prepared by immunoSEQ multiplex PCR; TCRdb keeps only in-frame clonotypes and omits some of them. The repertoire holds 65,000 to 90,000 clones, with over 90% as singletons. The sequenced sample was T cells isolated from PBMCs. All receptors derive from a human donor in good health. The conserved cysteine and the conserved F or W are not part of the CDR3 here. The size entry is marked missing in some rows and otherwise reads once, few, many or a size class.

TRBV5-8	-	TRBJ1-1	ASSPGEFSTEAF
TRBV25-1	-	TRBJ2-5	ASSDTGLAGEETQY
TRBV19	-	TRBJ2-7	ASSKFLEGSYEQY
TRBV6-6	-	TRBJ1-1	ASMDWPQNTEAF
TRBV30	-	TRBJ2-1	AGTSGRAVIEQF
TRBV7-8	once	TRBJ2-7	ASSLPRVWGGADYEQY
TRBV4-1	-	TRBJ2-5	ASSQVGTSGRETQY
TRBV6-6	-	TRBJ2-7	ASSYSRAIPSYEQY
TRBV5-7	-	TRBJ1-5	ASSYSQGASNQPQH
TRBV28	-	TRBJ2-7	ASSLSDRVTYEQY
TRBV2	-	TRBJ2-3	ASRVGPDTQY
TRBV9	-	TRBJ1-1	ASSVTGGEAF
TRBV27	-	TRBJ1-2	ASSFSGTGRYGYT
TRBV28	-	TRBJ1-2	ASSLGTVNYGYT
TRBV4-3	-	TRBJ2-1	ASSHGLAGGPF
TRBV7-3	-	TRBJ2-2	ASSLTSTGTGELF
TRBV10-1	-	TRBJ2-3	ASSETSGRTDTQY
TRBV6-4	-	TRBJ2-1	ASSSDRSSYNEQF
TRBV2	-	TRBJ1-2	ASSGGTGFYGYT
TRBV25-1	once	TRBJ1-4	ASSLVTGANEKLF
TRBV14	-	TRBJ2-7	ASSQANIHEQY
TRBV6-6	once	TRBJ1-4	ASSYSIGGKLF
TRBV28	-	TRBJ2-7	ASTAGDYEQY
TRBV27	-	TRBJ2-7	ASSHGQGAYEQY
TRBV19	-	TRBJ2-7	ASSYGTGRYEQY
TRBV6-4	few	TRBJ1-5	ASSADINQPQH
TRBV5-6	-	TRBJ2-7	ASSSTGGPSSYEQY
TRBV7-3	-	TRBJ2-7	ASSLNPIPGGSSYEQY
TRBV7-9	-	TRBJ1-1	ASSLVGNREGTEAF
TRBV7-3	-	TRBJ2-1	ASSLGTRNFANEQF
TRBV7-9	few	TRBJ1-2	ASSQGKNGYT
TRBV7-9	-	TRBJ2-1	ASSHLSGPYNEQF
TRBV7-8	-	TRBJ2-3	ASSLGLGLARDTQY
TRBV5-1	few	TRBJ2-7	ANVVSYEQY
TRBV6-1	-	TRBJ2-3	ASRNRGEDTQY
TRBV4-3	-	TRBJ1-1	ASSQVLFLRNTEAF
TRBV27	-	TRBJ1-5	ASSYRGLVGQPQH
TRBV29-1	-	TRBJ1-2	RVVGLQDYGYT
TRBV15	once	TRBJ2-4	ATSRDLAEKNIQY
TRBV19	-	TRBJ1-3	ASSISVSSGNTIY
TRBV4-3	-	TRBJ2-7	ASSLLQVSYEQY
TRBV27	-	TRBJ1-2	ASSPDTYYGYT
TRBV2	-	TRBJ1-2	ASTQTADPIRT
TRBV7-3	-	TRBJ2-5	ASSLLGGTQY
TRBV19	-	TRBJ1-2	ASRVDRVSGYT